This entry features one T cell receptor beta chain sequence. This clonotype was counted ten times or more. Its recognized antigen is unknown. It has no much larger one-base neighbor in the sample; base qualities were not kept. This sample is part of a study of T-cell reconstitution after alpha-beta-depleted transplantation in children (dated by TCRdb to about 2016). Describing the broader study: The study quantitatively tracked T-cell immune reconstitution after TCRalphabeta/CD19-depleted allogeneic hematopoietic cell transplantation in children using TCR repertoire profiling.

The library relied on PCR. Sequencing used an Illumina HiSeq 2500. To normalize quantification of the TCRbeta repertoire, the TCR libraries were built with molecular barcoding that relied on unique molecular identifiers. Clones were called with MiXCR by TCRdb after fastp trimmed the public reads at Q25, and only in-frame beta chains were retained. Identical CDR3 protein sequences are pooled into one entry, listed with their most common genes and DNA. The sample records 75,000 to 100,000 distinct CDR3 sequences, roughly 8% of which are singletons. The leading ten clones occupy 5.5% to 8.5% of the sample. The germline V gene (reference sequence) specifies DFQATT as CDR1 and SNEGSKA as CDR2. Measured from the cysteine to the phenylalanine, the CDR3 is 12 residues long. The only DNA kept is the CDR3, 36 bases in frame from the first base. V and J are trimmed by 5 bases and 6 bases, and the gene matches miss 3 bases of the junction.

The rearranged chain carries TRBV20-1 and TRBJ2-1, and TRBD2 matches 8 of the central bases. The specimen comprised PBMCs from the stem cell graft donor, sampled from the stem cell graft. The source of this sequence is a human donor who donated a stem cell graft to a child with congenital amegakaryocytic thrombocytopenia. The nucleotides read TGCAGTGCTGCACGGGGGGGCAATGAGCAGTTCTTC. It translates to CSAARGGNEQFF.